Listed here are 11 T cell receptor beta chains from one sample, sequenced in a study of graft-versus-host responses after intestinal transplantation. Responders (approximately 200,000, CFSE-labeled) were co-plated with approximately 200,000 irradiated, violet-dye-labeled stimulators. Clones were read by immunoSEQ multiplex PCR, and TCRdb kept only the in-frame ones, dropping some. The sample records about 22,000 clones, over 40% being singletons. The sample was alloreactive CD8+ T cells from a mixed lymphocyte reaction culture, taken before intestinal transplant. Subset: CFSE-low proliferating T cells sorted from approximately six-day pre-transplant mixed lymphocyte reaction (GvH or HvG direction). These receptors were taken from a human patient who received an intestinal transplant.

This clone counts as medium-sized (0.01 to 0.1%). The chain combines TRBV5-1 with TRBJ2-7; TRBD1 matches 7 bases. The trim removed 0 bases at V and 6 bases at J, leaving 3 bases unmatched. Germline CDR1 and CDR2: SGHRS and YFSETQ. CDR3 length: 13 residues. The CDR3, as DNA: TGCGCCAGCAGCTTGGGGGCAGGGGGCGAGCAGTACTTC. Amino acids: CASSLGAGGEQYF.

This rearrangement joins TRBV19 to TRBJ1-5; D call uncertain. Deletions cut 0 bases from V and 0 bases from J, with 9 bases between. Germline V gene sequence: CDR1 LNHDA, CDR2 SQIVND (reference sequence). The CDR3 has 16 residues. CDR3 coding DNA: TGTGCCAGTAGTATAGAGACGGCGTATAGCAATCAGCCCCAGCATTTT. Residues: CASSIETAYSNQPQHF.

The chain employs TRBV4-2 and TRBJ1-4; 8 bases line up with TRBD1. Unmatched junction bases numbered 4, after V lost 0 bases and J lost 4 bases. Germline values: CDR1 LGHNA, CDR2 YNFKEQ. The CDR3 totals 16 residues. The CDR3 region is CASSQDPTGDNEKLFF. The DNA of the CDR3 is TGTGCCAGCAGCCAAGACCCGACAGGGGATAATGAAAAACTGTTTTTT.

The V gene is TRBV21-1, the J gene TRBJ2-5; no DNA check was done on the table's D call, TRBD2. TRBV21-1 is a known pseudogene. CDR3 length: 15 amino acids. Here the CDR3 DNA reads TGTGCCAGCAGCAGGTCCGCGGGACGCCGGGAGACCCAGTACTTC. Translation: CASSRSAGRRETQYF.

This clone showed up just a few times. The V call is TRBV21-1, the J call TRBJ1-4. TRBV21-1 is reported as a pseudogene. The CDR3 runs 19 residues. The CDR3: CASSKAPRDLEDGDEKLFF. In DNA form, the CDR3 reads TGTGCCAGCAGCAAAGCTCCCCGGGACCTTGAAGACGGCGACGAAAAACTGTTTTTT.

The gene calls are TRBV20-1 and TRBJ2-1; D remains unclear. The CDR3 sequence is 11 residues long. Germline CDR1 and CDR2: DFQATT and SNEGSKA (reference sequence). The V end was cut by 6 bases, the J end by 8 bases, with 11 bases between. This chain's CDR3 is CSAPSDHEQFF. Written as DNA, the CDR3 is TGCAGTGCCCCTTCTGACCATGAGCAGTTCTTC.

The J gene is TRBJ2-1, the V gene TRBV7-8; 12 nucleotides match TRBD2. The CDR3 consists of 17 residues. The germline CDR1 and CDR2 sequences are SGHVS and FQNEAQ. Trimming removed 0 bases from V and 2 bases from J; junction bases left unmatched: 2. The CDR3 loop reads CASSLALAGGPYNEQFF. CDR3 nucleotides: TGTGCCAGCAGCTTAGCGCTAGCGGGAGGGCCCTACAATGAGCAGTTCTTC.

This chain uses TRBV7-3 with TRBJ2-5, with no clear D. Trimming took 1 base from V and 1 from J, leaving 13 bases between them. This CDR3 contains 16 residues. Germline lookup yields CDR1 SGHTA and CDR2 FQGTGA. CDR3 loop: CASSLNPPGSQETQYF. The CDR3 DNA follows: TGTGCCAGCAGCTTAAATCCGCCAGGATCCCAAGAGACCCAGTACTTC.

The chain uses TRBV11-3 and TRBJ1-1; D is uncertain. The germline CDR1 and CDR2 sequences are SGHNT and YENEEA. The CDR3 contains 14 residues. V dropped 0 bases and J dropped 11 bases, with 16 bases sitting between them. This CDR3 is CASSLELSAVSAFF. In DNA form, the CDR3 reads TGTGCCAGCAGCTTAGAACTCAGCGCTGTCTCGGCTTTCTTT.

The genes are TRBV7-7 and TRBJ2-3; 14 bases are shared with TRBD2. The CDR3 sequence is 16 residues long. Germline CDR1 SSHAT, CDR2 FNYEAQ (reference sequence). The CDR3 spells CASALGLAGGKDTQYF. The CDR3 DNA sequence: TGTGCTAGCGCTCTCGGACTAGCGGGAGGTAAAGATACGCAGTATTTT.

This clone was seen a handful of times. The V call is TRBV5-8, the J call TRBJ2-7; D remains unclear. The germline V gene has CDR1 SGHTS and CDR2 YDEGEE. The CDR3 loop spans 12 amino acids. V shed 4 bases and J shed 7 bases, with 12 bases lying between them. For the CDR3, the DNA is TGTGCCAGCAGCCATAGCTTAGGAGAGCAGTACTTC. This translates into CASSHSLGEQYF.